The present T cell receptor beta chain was sequenced within a study of control samples from healthy donors and cancer patients. This clone was seen more than once but under ten times. The CDR3 loop spans 14 amino acids. In germline, CDR1 is MGHDK, CDR2 SYGVNS. With 4 bases clipped from V and 2 bases from J, the junction kept 2 bases outside the gene matches. The repertoire was sequenced with immunoSEQ multiplex PCR; TCRdb's copy has only in-frame clones and lacks some. Of about 55,000 clones listed, around 95% are singletons. The sample taken for sequencing was blood. This sequence originates from a woman aged 18-30 years in good health. The J gene is TRBJ2-3, the V gene TRBV25-1, with 8 bases identical to TRBD2. CDR3 nucleotide sequence: TGTGCCAGCAGTGGGGGACTAGACACAGATACGCAGTATTTT. Translating it yields CASSGGLDTDTQYF.